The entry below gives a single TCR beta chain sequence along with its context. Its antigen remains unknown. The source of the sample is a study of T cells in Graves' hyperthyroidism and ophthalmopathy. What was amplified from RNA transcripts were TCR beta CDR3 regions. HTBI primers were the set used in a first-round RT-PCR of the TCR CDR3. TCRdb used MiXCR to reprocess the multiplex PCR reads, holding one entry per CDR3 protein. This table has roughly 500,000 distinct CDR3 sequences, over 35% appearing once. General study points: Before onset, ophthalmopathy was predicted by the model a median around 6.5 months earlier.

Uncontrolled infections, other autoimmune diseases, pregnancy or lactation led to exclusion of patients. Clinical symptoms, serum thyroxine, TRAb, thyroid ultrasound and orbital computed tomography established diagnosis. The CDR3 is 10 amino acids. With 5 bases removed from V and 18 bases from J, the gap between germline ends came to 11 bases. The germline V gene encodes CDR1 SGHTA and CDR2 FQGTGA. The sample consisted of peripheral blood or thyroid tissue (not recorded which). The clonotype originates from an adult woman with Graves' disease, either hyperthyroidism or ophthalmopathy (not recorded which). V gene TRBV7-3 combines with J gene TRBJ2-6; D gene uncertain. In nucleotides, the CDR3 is TGTGCCAGCAGCAGCCTTAGACGGACTTTC. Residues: CASSSLRRTF.